This T cell receptor (beta chain) originates from a study of spatial heterogeneity in lung cancer. TCRdb re-called the 5' RACE reads with MiXCR, one entry per CDR3 protein. The sample records about 60,000 distinct CDR3 sequences, about 8% being singletons. Documented time point: sample taken at primary tumor resection. Unsorted samples of tumor, nontumor lung or frozen PBMC had their whole RNA sequenced. The CDR3 is made up of 13 amino acids. J lost 5 bases, V lost 7 bases, and 5 bases had no gene match. The sequenced sample was PBMCs, obtained at surgery. This chain links TRBV12-3 or TRBV12-4 with TRBJ2-5; 9 nucleotides line up with TRBD1. This receptor was taken from a female donor with early-stage non-small cell lung cancer. CDR3 sequence reads: CASNAGTGETQYF. DNA of the CDR3: TGTGCCAGCAATGCCGGGACAGGGGAGACCCAGTACTTC.